A selection of T cell receptor beta chains follows, all from one sample in a study of T cell changes during pregnancy in multiple sclerosis. Method: immunoSEQ multiplex PCR; TCRdb's copy keeps in-frame clones and lacks some. The repertoire includes fewer than 95,000 clones, about 93% of them detected once, and over 3.5% sits in the top ten. The sequences come from peripheral blood, collected in the first trimester of pregnancy. The receptor set was obtained from a female donor with multiple sclerosis, enrolled in a pregnancy study. Both conserved end residues are trimmed from each CDR3. Each record gives: J gene, V gene, CDR3 protein.

j_call: TRBJ1-2; v_call: TRBV6-1; cdr3_aa: ASSEPGQGHGYT
j_call: TRBJ2-7; v_call: TRBV2; cdr3_aa: ASSEFGRLSYEQY
j_call: TRBJ1-5; v_call: TRBV19; cdr3_aa: ASSISTKPQH
j_call: TRBJ1-6; v_call: TRBV7-3; cdr3_aa: ASSLAGGQGALFSPLH
j_call: TRBJ1-2; v_call: TRBV5-6; cdr3_aa: ASSQGDYGYT
j_call: TRBJ1-3; v_call: TRBV19; cdr3_aa: AVQGSGNTIY
j_call: TRBJ1-4; v_call: TRBV9; cdr3_aa: ASSVGGGTGYEKLF
j_call: TRBJ2-7; v_call: TRBV6-5; cdr3_aa: ASSEEIFHEQY
j_call: TRBJ1-3; v_call: TRBV29-1; cdr3_aa: SVVTGVDTIY
j_call: TRBJ2-7; v_call: TRBV11-3; cdr3_aa: ASSLGSGDQQY
j_call: TRBJ2-1; v_call: TRBV13; cdr3_aa: ATRDGGALNEQF
j_call: TRBJ2-3; v_call: TRBV27; cdr3_aa: ATSDGFSGGPDTQY
j_call: TRBJ1-2; v_call: TRBV5-6; cdr3_aa: ASSPPGQGSRGGYT
j_call: TRBJ1-5; v_call: TRBV27; cdr3_aa: ASSLGGFQPQH
j_call: TRBJ2-1; v_call: TRBV7-2; cdr3_aa: ASSSAGLANEQF
j_call: TRBJ2-1; v_call: TRBV4-1; cdr3_aa: ASSQDWGVGPNEQF
j_call: TRBJ2-1; v_call: TRBV2; cdr3_aa: ATREFANEQF
j_call: TRBJ2-3; v_call: TRBV12-5; cdr3_aa: KEEGTDTQY
j_call: TRBJ2-3; v_call: TRBV5-1; cdr3_aa: ASSDRTSGGADTQY
j_call: TRBJ1-6; v_call: TRBV5-8; cdr3_aa: ASSLVSHQLH
j_call: TRBJ1-1; v_call: TRBV4-1; cdr3_aa: ASRPNRGFTEAF
j_call: TRBJ2-1; v_call: TRBV9; cdr3_aa: ASSVRLAEGGNEQF
j_call: TRBJ2-1; v_call: TRBV11-3; cdr3_aa: ASSLGASGGNEQF
j_call: TRBJ2-1; v_call: TRBV5-4; cdr3_aa: ASSISTGGGNEQF
j_call: TRBJ1-3; v_call: TRBV27; cdr3_aa: ASRKTGLSSGNTIY
j_call: TRBJ2-2; v_call: TRBV7-2; cdr3_aa: ASSLGTPGSGELF
j_call: TRBJ2-1; v_call: TRBV7-2; cdr3_aa: ASSLSGGTHNEQF
j_call: TRBJ1-6; v_call: TRBV27; cdr3_aa: ASSLTYGGSPLH
j_call: TRBJ2-7; v_call: TRBV5-1; cdr3_aa: ASSYGLAGGYDSSEQY
j_call: TRBJ2-1; v_call: TRBV19; cdr3_aa: ASTSSDEQF
j_call: TRBJ2-2; v_call: TRBV5-1; cdr3_aa: ASSSLTENTGELF
j_call: TRBJ2-1; v_call: TRBV9; cdr3_aa: ASSVGSQGNEQF
j_call: TRBJ1-2; v_call: TRBV29-1; cdr3_aa: SVEVYQGSFYGYT
j_call: TRBJ1-2; v_call: TRBV9; cdr3_aa: ASSVGAGDGYT
j_call: TRBJ1-1; v_call: TRBV6-6; cdr3_aa: ASSQDRLNTEAF
j_call: TRBJ2-3; v_call: TRBV11-2; cdr3_aa: ASTAGSGNTDTQY
j_call: TRBJ1-1; v_call: TRBV13; cdr3_aa: ASSSPRGGTEAF
j_call: TRBJ2-3; v_call: TRBV5-6; cdr3_aa: ASSMGGLAGFTDTQY
j_call: TRBJ1-2; v_call: TRBV30; cdr3_aa: AWSYGTGSGYT
j_call: TRBJ2-3; v_call: TRBV7-8; cdr3_aa: ASSEITGTDTQY
j_call: TRBJ1-2; v_call: TRBV7-2; cdr3_aa: ASSPSGNYGYT
j_call: TRBJ2-1; v_call: TRBV25-1; cdr3_aa: ASSESPSSYNEQF
j_call: TRBJ1-5; v_call: TRBV19; cdr3_aa: ASSTGRGLGNQPQH
j_call: TRBJ2-2; v_call: TRBV7-7; cdr3_aa: ASGVGTGELF
j_call: TRBJ2-2; v_call: TRBV10-3; cdr3_aa: AAGTTNTGELF
j_call: TRBJ2-3; v_call: TRBV10-3; cdr3_aa: AISGSGSTDTQY
j_call: TRBJ1-2; v_call: TRBV5-1; cdr3_aa: ASSFQVWDYGYT
j_call: TRBJ1-2; v_call: TRBV6-1; cdr3_aa: ASSEGTGATYGYT
j_call: TRBJ2-4; v_call: TRBV6-1; cdr3_aa: ASTETGANIQY
j_call: TRBJ1-2; v_call: TRBV7-6; cdr3_aa: ASSLVGQGARGYT